This TCR beta chain was profiled in a study of blood T cell repertoires in COVID-19. The overall study: Sample material is recorded as cDNA or gDNA derived from T cells, B-cell-depleted T cells, or PBMCs.

Followed over time, Seattle patients had been enrolled while infection was active. CDR3 length equals 18 residues. V was clipped by 1 base and J by 0 bases; unmatched bases: 8. Germline V gene lookup returns CDR1 MNHNS and CDR2 SASEGT. Original analysis: Amplified reference gene primers provided the basis for estimating nucleated cell counts. Repertoires were generated with immunoSEQ multiplex PCR, while TCRdb's copy carries only in-frame clones and drops some. That table furnishes V, J and clone size, whereas the DNA furnished D and trimming. Here the sample spans under 200,000 clones, more than 75% being singletons.

The source material was peripheral blood. The genes are TRBV6-1 and TRBJ1-5; 8 bases are a match to TRBD1. The receptor was isolated from a woman aged 50 to 60 with COVID-19, enrolled during active disease. CDR3 sequence: CASSEGVTGATSNQPQHF. The CDR3 nucleotides read TGTGCCAGCAGTGAAGGAGTGACAGGGGCTACTAGCAATCAGCCCCAGCATTTT.